This T cell receptor beta chain appears in the sequencing data of a study of blood T cell repertoires in COVID-19. The wider study: Some COVID-19 samples were acute and others convalescent; all came from the United States, Italy and Spain. T cells, B-cell-depleted T cells, or PBMCs provided the cDNA or gDNA that served as material.

Source study methods: Amplified reference gene primers provided the basis for estimating nucleated cell counts. Measured with immunoSEQ multiplex PCR; TCRdb has only the in-frame clones, and not every one. D and trimming come from the DNA, and the V and J calls and clone size come from that table. The table has a few hundred thousand clones, 65% to 85% seen once; the top ten hold 1.5% to 1.7%. Source material: peripheral blood. This receptor was obtained from a woman in her thirties or forties who had recovered from COVID-19.

CDR3 sequence reads: CASSPAPVTAGNTIYF. The CDR3 DNA reads TGCGCCAGCAGCCCGGCACCCGTGACAGCTGGAAACACCATATATTTT. The gene calls are TRBV5-1 and TRBJ1-3, with a weak D call TRBD1 (5 bases). Trimming removed 4 bases from V and 2 bases from J, with 16 bases in between. Germline V gene sequence: CDR1 SGHRS, CDR2 YFSETQ. The CDR3 runs 16 residues.